Sequencing of this TCR beta chain was carried out in a study of CD8 T cells in Susac syndrome. High-throughput TCR beta sequencing covered peripheral CD8+ and CD4+ T cells. Relapsing-remitting disease, either stable or active, was present in the treatment-naive patients who were the multiple sclerosis controls. TEMRA cells were enriched by FACS, while CD8+ and CD4+ T cells were obtained through a negative isolation that was performed magnetically. The CDR3 totals 14 residues. With 7 bases clipped from V and 0 bases from J, the junction kept 8 bases outside the gene matches. Germline values: CDR1 SQVTM, CDR2 ANQGSEA. After extraction with the RNeasy kit, roughly 0.5 to 1 ug of the RNA was reverse transcribed using random hexamers. With immunoSEQ multiplex PCR, TCR beta CDR3 was amplified across 54 Vbeta and 13 Jbeta. MiXCR, applied by TCRdb to the immunoSEQ multiplex PCR reads, yields one record per CDR3 protein. The profile covers approximately 300,000 distinct CDR3 sequences, with about 88% appearing a single time and less than 0.2% taken by the ten largest.

V and J are TRBV29-1 and TRBJ1-1; TRBD1 matches 7 bases. The receptor's source is a human donor with multiple sclerosis. The specimen sequenced was CD8+ T cells from PBMCs. The chain's CDR3 is CSAAGGQLNTEAFF. The CDR3 DNA reads TGCAGCGCGGCAGGGGGACAATTGAACACTGAAGCTTTCTTT. Looking up the rest from reference TRBV29-1 and TRBJ1-1 gives the full variable domain: SAVISQKPSRDICQRGTSLTIQCQVDSQVTMMFWYRQQPGQSLTLIATANQGSEATYESGFVIDKFPISRPNLTFSTLTVSNMSPEDSSIYLCSAAGGQLNTEAFFGQGTRLTVV.